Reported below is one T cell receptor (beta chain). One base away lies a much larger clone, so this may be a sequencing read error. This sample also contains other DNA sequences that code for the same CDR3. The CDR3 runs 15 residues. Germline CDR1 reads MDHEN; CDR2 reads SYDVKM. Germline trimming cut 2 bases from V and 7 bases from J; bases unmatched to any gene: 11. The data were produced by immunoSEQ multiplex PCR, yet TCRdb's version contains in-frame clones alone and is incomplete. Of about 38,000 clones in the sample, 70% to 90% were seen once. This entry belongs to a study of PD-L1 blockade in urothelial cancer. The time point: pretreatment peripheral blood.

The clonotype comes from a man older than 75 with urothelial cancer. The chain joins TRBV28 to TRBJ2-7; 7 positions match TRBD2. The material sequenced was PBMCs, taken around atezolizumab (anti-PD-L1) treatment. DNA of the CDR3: TGTGCCAGCAGTTTAAGCGGGGTCAGGGAATATGAGCAGTACTTC. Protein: CASSLSGVREYEQYF.